The present entry profiles one TCR beta chain with its context. Antigen specificity is unknown. Germline values: CDR1 SGHRS, CDR2 YFSETQ. V was pared by 4 bases and J by 8 bases, with 16 bases between. The CDR3 runs to 14 residues. This sample is part of a study of response to subunit inactivated influenza vaccine. General study results and limits: Researchers suggested that each seasonal influenza vaccination recruits few new T cells.

TCRdb analysed the RT-PCR reads with MiXCR anew, one entry per CDR3 protein. The table records a few hundred thousand distinct CDR3 sequences, around 15% of them present only once. The chain joins TRBV5-1 to TRBJ2-1; possible D gene TRBD2, 6 bases. This clonotype originated in a man in his forties or fifties who received an inactivated influenza vaccine. Sequencing used PBMCs from blood, obtained 12 days after vaccination. The CDR3 sequence: CASSRENNGDEQFF. The CDR3 DNA sequence: TGCGCCAGCAGCCGGGAGAATAACGGCGATGAGCAGTTCTTC. The full variable domain, its missing parts supplied by reference TRBV5-1 and TRBJ2-1, is KAGVTQTPRYLIKTRGQQVTLSCSPISGHRSVSWYQQTPGQGLQFLFEYFSETQRNKGNFPGRFSGRQFSNSRSEMNVSTLELGDSALYLCASSRENNGDEQFFGPGTRLTVL.